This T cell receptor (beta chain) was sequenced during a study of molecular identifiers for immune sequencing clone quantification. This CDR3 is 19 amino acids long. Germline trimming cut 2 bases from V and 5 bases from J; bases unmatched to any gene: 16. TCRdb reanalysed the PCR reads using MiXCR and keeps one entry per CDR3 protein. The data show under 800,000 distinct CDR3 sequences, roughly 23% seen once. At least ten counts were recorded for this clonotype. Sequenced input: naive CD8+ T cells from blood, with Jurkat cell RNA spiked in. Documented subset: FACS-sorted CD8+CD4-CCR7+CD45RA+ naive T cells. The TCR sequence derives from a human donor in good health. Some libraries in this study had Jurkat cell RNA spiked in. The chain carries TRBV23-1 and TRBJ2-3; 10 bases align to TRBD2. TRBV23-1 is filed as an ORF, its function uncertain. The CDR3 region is CASSQPHNLAGVREDTQYF. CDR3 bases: TGCGCCAGCAGTCAACCCCACAATCTAGCGGGAGTTCGGGAAGATACGCAGTATTTT.